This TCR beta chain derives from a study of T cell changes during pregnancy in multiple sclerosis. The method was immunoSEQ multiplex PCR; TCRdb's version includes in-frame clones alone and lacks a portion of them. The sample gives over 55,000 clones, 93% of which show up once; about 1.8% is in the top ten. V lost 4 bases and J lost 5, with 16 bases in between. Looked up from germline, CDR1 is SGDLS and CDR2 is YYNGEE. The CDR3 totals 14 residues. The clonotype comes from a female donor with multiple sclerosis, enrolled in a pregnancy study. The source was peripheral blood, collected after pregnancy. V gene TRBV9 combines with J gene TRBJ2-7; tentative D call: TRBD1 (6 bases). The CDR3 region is CASSRNRDRNEQYF. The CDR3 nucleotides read TGTGCCAGCAGCCGTAACAGGGATCGGAACGAGCAGTACTTC. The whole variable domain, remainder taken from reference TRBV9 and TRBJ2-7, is DSGVTQTPKHLITATGQRVTLRCSPRSGDLSVYWYQQSLDQGLQFLIQYYNGEERAKGNILERFSAQQFPDLHSELNLSSLELGDSALYFCASSRNRDRNEQYFGPGTRLTVT.